The 15 T cell receptor beta chains reported below all come from one sample, sequenced in a study of blood T cell repertoires in COVID-19. Some clones are missing from TCRdb's copy, which holds only in-frame ones; the method was immunoSEQ multiplex PCR. The sample records some 200,000 clones, 89% being singletons. The sequenced material came from peripheral blood. These receptors came from a woman in her 40s with acute or convalescent COVID-19.

This clone was seen only once. This chain links TRBV10-3 with TRBJ2-3; 9 positions match TRBD1. J was trimmed by 4 bases and V by 6 bases; bases with no gene match: 11. Per the germline V gene, CDR1 is ENHRY and CDR2 is SYGVKD. The CDR3 sequence is 16 residues long. The CDR3 region has the DNA TGTGCCATCAGCTCGAGACAGGGGGTGAGCGCAGATACGCAGTATTTT. This encodes CAISSRQGVSADTQYF.

CDR3: CASSVQGRNTEAFF. As DNA, the CDR3 is TGTGCCAGCAGTGTACAGGGCCGGAATACTGAAGCTTTCTTT. The chain uses TRBV6-2 or TRBV6-3 and TRBJ1-1, with D tentatively TRBD1 (6 bases). CDR1 is MNHEY, CDR2 SVGEGT, per germline. The V end lost 5 bases, the J end lost 5 bases, and 15 bases lay between the germline ends. This CDR3 comprises 14 residues.

V usage is TRBV4-1 and J usage is TRBJ2-1, with 16 bases aligning to TRBD2. Germline V CDR1 and CDR2: MGHRA, YSYEKL. Trimming removed 0 bases from V and 6 bases from J; junction bases left unmatched: 11. The CDR3 has 20 residues. Written as DNA, the CDR3 is TGCGCCAGCAGCCAAGAGGGGACTAGCGGGGGGGAGATGCGGACCAATGAGCAGTTCTTC. Protein: CASSQEGTSGGEMRTNEQFF.

The table lists this clone with a few counts. The chain recombines TRBV10-3 with TRBJ1-5; 7 bases map to TRBD1. Trimming at V came to 0 bases and at J to 11 bases, leaving 1 base not matched to a gene. Germline loops: CDR1 ENHRY, CDR2 SYGVKD. This CDR3 is 12 amino acids long. The CDR3 region is CAISESGTAQHF. DNA for the CDR3: TGTGCCATCAGTGAGTCGGGGACAGCCCAGCATTTT.

This clone was counted a single time. The chain recombines TRBV6-5 with TRBJ2-2; D is uncertain. The germline V gene has CDR1 MNHEY and CDR2 SVGAGI. The CDR3 length is 12 residues. Trimming shortened V by 7 bases and J by 6 bases, and 9 bases separated the two germline ends. CDR3 residues: CASTTTAGELFF. The CDR3 DNA reads as TGTGCCAGCACCACCACTGCCGGGGAGCTGTTTTTT.

This chain links TRBV3-1 (or the pseudogene TRBV3-2) with TRBJ2-1, with 11 bases identical to TRBD2. CDR3 length: 15 amino acids. After removal of 4 bases from V and 10 bases from J, the junction contained 9 bases not matched to a gene. Germline lookup yields CDR1 LGHDT and CDR2 YNNKEL (reference sequence). Written as DNA, the CDR3 is TGTGCCAGCAGCCTAACCGGGACTAGCGGTGAAGAGCAGTTCTTC. Amino acid sequence: CASSLTGTSGEEQFF.

The chain employs TRBV29-1 and TRBJ2-3, with TRBD1 identical over 10 bases. From germline, CDR1 is SQVTM and CDR2 ANQGSEA. The CDR3 contains 14 residues. With V trimmed by 8 bases and J by 3 bases, 8 bases remained unmatched. This CDR3 reads CSSGTGAWTDTQYF. The CDR3 coding sequence is TGCAGCAGCGGGACAGGGGCGTGGACAGATACGCAGTATTTT.

In regard to this clone: At the DNA level, this CDR3 is encoded by other sequences in the same sample as well. The V and J genes are TRBV2 and TRBJ1-2, with D possibly being TRBD1 (5 bases). V gave up 9 bases and J gave up 1 base, with 9 bases separating them. Per germline, CDR1 SNHLY and CDR2 FYNNEI. The CDR3 runs 12 residues. CDR3 protein: CASRQSNYGYTF. In nucleotides, the CDR3 is TGTGCCAGTAGACAGAGTAACTATGGCTACACCTTC.

This clone was recorded once. V and J are TRBV6-5 and TRBJ1-5; 9 bases are a match to TRBD1. J was trimmed by 4 bases and V by 5 bases; bases with no gene match: 3. Per the germline V gene, CDR1 is MNHEY and CDR2 is SVGAGI. CDR3 size: 14 residues. The CDR3 DNA follows: TGTGCCAGCAGTCACAGGGGGCGGAATCAGCCCCAGCATTTT. Its translation: CASSHRGRNQPQHF.

This sequence joins TRBV7-9 and TRBJ2-2; D might be TRBD1 (5 bases). Trimming pared 0 bases from V and 5 bases from J, leaving 10 bases between. The CDR3 sequence is 15 residues long. Germline V gives CDR1 SEHNR, CDR2 FQNEAQ (reference sequence). CDR3 coding DNA: TGTGCCAGCAGCTTAGCCAGGGTGGGGACCGGGGAGCTGTTTTTT. The encoded protein is CASSLARVGTGELFF.

This chain connects TRBV5-1 to TRBJ2-3; possibly TRBD2 for D (5 bases). Trimming took off 0 bases at V and 10 bases at J, with 6 bases between the two ends. Looked up from germline, CDR1 is SGHRS and CDR2 is YFSETQ. The CDR3 runs to 11 residues. For the CDR3, the DNA is TGCGCCAGCAGCTTGGAGGGAGCGCAGTATTTT. Residues: CASSLEGAQYF.

V is TRBV29-1 and J is TRBJ2-3; TRBD2 aligns across 10 bases. The CDR3 is 15 residues long. V was pared by 3 bases and J by 3 bases, with 6 bases of the junction left unmatched. Germline V lookup: CDR1 SQVTM, CDR2 ANQGSEA. The DNA for the CDR3 is TGCAGCGTTGATGGTGTTAGCGGGGGGACAGATACGCAGTATTTT. It translates to CSVDGVSGGTDTQYF.

The chain joins TRBV5-1 to TRBJ1-2; D is ambiguous. In germline, CDR1 is SGHRS, CDR2 YFSETQ. The CDR3 has 15 amino acids. V shed 4 bases and J shed 2 bases, with 15 bases lying between them. The CDR3: CASSPQPRRNYGYTF. Here the CDR3 DNA reads TGCGCCAGCAGCCCGCAACCAAGGAGGAACTATGGCTACACCTTC. Full variable domain (remainder filled in from reference TRBV5-1 and TRBJ1-2): KAGVTQTPRYLIKTRGQQVTLSCSPISGHRSVSWYQQTPGQGLQFLFEYFSETQRNKGNFPGRFSGRQFSNSRSEMNVSTLELGDSALYLCASSPQPRRNYGYTFGSGTRLTVV.

The chain employs TRBV2 and TRBJ1-3, with D unclear. This CDR3 region has 14 residues. Germline CDR1 SNHLY, CDR2 FYNNEI. V was trimmed by 4 bases and J by 4 bases, leaving 11 bases between them. The CDR3 region is CASSVEGSGNTIYF. The CDR3 DNA reads as TGTGCCAGCAGTGTGGAGGGATCAGGAAACACCATATATTTT.

V and J are TRBV5-1 and TRBJ2-3, with TRBD2 identical over 8 bases. Per germline, CDR1 SGHRS and CDR2 YFSETQ. CDR3 length equals 15 residues. J was trimmed by 0 bases and V by 8 bases; bases with no gene match: 8. CDR3 in amino acids: CASGDGLASTDTQYF. The CDR3 DNA reads TGCGCCAGTGGGGACGGACTAGCTAGCACAGATACGCAGTATTTT.